This T cell receptor (beta chain) was sequenced in a study of shared clonotypes between healthy human individuals. V shed 2 bases and J shed 2 bases, with 10 bases lying between them. From germline, CDR1 is SNHLY and CDR2 FYNNEI. The length of the CDR3 is 15 residues. Method: immunoSEQ multiplex PCR; TCRdb's copy keeps in-frame clones and lacks some. Of roughly 1,100,000 clones listed, about 70% are singletons. The TCR sequence derives from a man younger than 35 in good health. The sample consisted of memory CD4+ T cells sorted from blood. Subset described: CD45RA-negative fraction. V is TRBV2 and J is TRBJ1-5; D gene ambiguous. CDR3 DNA sequence: TGTGCCAGCAGTGAATATCTCCAGGGCAATCAGCCCCAGCATTTT. It specifies CASSEYLQGNQPQHF.